These T cell receptor beta chains were read from a single sample in a study of post-analysis software for immune sequencing data. TCRdb redid the calling of the PCR reads with MiXCR, one entry per CDR3 protein. The sample records 450,000 to 700,000 distinct CDR3 sequences, roughly two fifths being singletons. Sequencing used blood. The receptors were gathered from a girl aged 10 to 17 with multiple sclerosis. Each CDR3 is given with its conserved first and last residue. The order of the fields is clone size, V gene, J gene, D gene, CDR3 protein, CDR3 DNA. A D gene is named only where the DNA matches it firmly. Some rows mark clone size as missing; the rest say once, few, many or name a class of expanded clone.

>few|TRBV12-3/TRBV12-4|TRBJ2-4|-
CASSSGIAGNIQYF
TGTGCCAGCAGTTCAGGGATAGCTGGTAACATTCAGTACTTC
>-|TRBV9|TRBJ2-7|-
CASSPGVGTYEQYF
TGTGCCAGCAGCCCGGGGGTCGGAACCTACGAGCAGTACTTC
>-|TRBV7-2|TRBJ1-2|TRBD1
CASSSTTGFGYTF
TGTGCCAGCAGCTCAACGACAGGGTTTGGCTACACCTTC
>-|TRBV29-1|TRBJ1-2|-
CSVGGRQTDGYTF
TGCAGCGTTGGGGGGCGGCAAACGGATGGCTACACCTTC
>-|TRBV9|TRBJ1-2|-
CASSVSGGRGSGGYTF
TGTGCCAGCAGCGTATCCGGGGGGCGCGGGAGTGGAGGCTACACCTTC
>few|TRBV12-3/TRBV12-4|TRBJ2-7|-
CASSFVAAGDPYEQYF
TGTGCCAGCAGTTTCGTGGCGGCAGGGGATCCCTACGAGCAGTACTTC
>-|TRBV6-6|TRBJ1-5|-
CASRAQGGQPQHF
TGTGCCAGCAGGGCACAGGGCGGACAGCCCCAGCATTTT
>few|TRBV7-9|TRBJ2-5|-
CAGSPHEGYGGETQYF
TGTGCCGGCAGCCCCCATGAGGGCTACGGGGGAGAGACCCAGTACTTC
>few|TRBV7-2|TRBJ2-7|-
CASSHPWREQYF
TGTGCCAGCAGCCACCCATGGAGGGAGCAGTACTTC
>-|TRBV4-2|TRBJ2-7|-
CASSPGKPYEQYF
TGTGCCAGCAGCCCCGGTAAGCCCTACGAGCAGTACTTC
>-|TRBV27|TRBJ2-3|-
CASRVLTGDFSRADTQYF
TGTGCCAGCAGAGTTTTGACCGGGGACTTCTCCCGAGCAGATACGCAGTATTTT
>-|TRBV7-6|TRBJ1-4|-
CASSLFSGLGPATNEKLFF
TGTGCCAGCAGCTTATTTTCGGGATTGGGGCCGGCAACTAATGAAAAACTGTTTTTT
>-|TRBV25-1|TRBJ2-1|-
CASSPRISSYNEQFF
TGTGCCAGCAGTCCCAGAATTAGCTCCTACAATGAGCAGTTCTTC
>-|TRBV6-1|TRBJ2-7|-
CASSSGEGLVYEQYF
TGTGCCAGCAGCTCCGGCGAGGGGTTGGTCTACGAGCAGTACTTC
>-|TRBV13|TRBJ1-6|-
CASSSPGGRFMASSPLHF
TGTGCCAGCAGCTCTCCCGGGGGGCGTTTCATGGCAAGTTCACCCCTCCACTTT
>-|TRBV6-1|TRBJ1-1|TRBD1
CASSAPDRGVITEAFF
TGTGCCAGCAGTGCGCCAGACAGGGGAGTGATCACTGAAGCTTTCTTT
>-|TRBV9|TRBJ1-1|-
CASSVEGGTLTEAFF
TGTGCCAGCAGCGTAGAAGGAGGGACCCTCACCGAAGCTTTCTTT
>many|TRBV4-2|TRBJ2-7|-
CASSQDRSTYEQYF
TGTGCCAGCAGCCAAGATCGTAGTACCTACGAGCAGTACTTC
>few|TRBV7-3|TRBJ2-3|TRBD2
CASSLGRGRGTDTQYF
TGTGCCAGCAGCTTAGGTCGAGGGAGGGGTACAGATACGCAGTATTTT
>-|TRBV12-3/TRBV12-4|TRBJ1-2|-
CASSIIVNYGYTF
TGTGCCAGCAGTATTATAGTCAACTATGGCTACACCTTC
>-|TRBV20-1|TRBJ2-7|TRBD1
CSASGTGPYYEQYF
TGCAGTGCTAGCGGGACAGGGCCCTACTACGAGCAGTACTTC
>-|TRBV5-1|TRBJ1-1|-
CASSSTVGAEAFF
TGCGCCAGCAGCTCCACGGTCGGGGCTGAAGCTTTCTTT
>-|TRBV5-1|TRBJ2-1|TRBD2
CASNAAGLPGNNEQFF
TGCGCCAGCAACGCCGCGGGACTACCGGGGAACAATGAGCAGTTCTTC
>-|TRBV6-6|TRBJ2-7|-
CASRPGDLTYEQYF
TGTGCCAGCAGGCCCGGGGACCTTACCTACGAGCAGTACTTC
>once|TRBV6-5|TRBJ1-2|TRBD1
CASSLTGGRGYTF
TGTGCCAGCAGCCTGACAGGGGGGCGTGGCTACACCTTC
>-|TRBV2|TRBJ2-1|TRBD2
CASNLGLAGRETQFF
TGTGCCAGCAACCTCGGACTAGCGGGGAGAGAGACCCAGTTCTTC
>-|TRBV7-2|TRBJ2-1|TRBD2
CASSLELGGRVDEQFF
TGTGCCAGCAGCTTAGAGCTGGGCGGGAGGGTGGATGAGCAGTTCTTC
>few|TRBV7-2|TRBJ2-7|TRBD2
CATRAGGSYEQYF
TGTGCCACGCGGGCGGGGGGCTCCTACGAGCAGTACTTC
>-|TRBV12-3/TRBV12-4|TRBJ2-3|TRBD2
CASSRSAGGADTQYF
TGTGCCAGCAGCCGCTCAGCGGGAGGGGCAGATACGCAGTATTTT
>-|TRBV6-8|TRBJ1-5|-
CASRNDRGTDSNQPQHF
TGTGCCAGCAGGAATGACCGTGGGACGGATAGCAATCAGCCCCAGCATTTT
>few|TRBV29-1|TRBJ2-7|-
CSVGFRQVSNEQYF
TGCAGCGTTGGGTTTCGGCAGGTCTCCAACGAGCAGTACTTC
>few|TRBV11-2|TRBJ1-4|-
CASSLALTNEKLFF
TGTGCCAGCAGCTTAGCCCTTACCAATGAAAAACTGTTTTTT
>few|TRBV5-4|TRBJ1-2|-
CASRFEGSYGYTF
TGTGCCAGCAGATTTGAAGGTTCTTATGGCTACACCTTC
>-|TRBV28|TRBJ2-1|-
CASSSRMSWTAEGNEQFF
TGTGCCAGCAGTTCCCGAATGAGCTGGACAGCCGAGGGGAATGAGCAGTTCTTC
>-|TRBV7-8|TRBJ2-5|-
CASSLLGGTQYF
TGTGCCAGCAGCTTACTAGGAGGGACCCAGTACTTC
>-|TRBV12-3/TRBV12-4|TRBJ1-2|-
CASSPQGTGTYGYTF
TGTGCCAGCAGCCCTCAGGGGACCGGAACCTATGGCTACACCTTC
>once|TRBV29-1|TRBJ2-3|-
CSAWGTSFGADTQYF
TGCAGCGCCTGGGGTACTAGTTTTGGGGCAGATACGCAGTATTTT
>-|TRBV6-5|TRBJ2-5|-
CASSLLAGWETQYF
TGTGCCAGCAGCCTCCTTGCGGGTTGGGAGACCCAGTACTTC
>-|TRBV6-6|TRBJ2-5|-
CASSYPRRETQYF
TGTGCCAGCAGTTACCCAAGGAGGGAGACCCAGTACTTC
>once|TRBV12-3/TRBV12-4|TRBJ2-2|-
CASSLGTQVNTGELFF
TGTGCCAGCAGTCTTGGGACCCAAGTTAACACCGGGGAGCTGTTTTTT
>few|TRBV18|TRBJ2-7|-
CASSLQARDEQYF
TGTGCCAGCTCCCTTCAAGCTAGAGACGAGCAGTACTTC
>-|TRBV7-2|TRBJ2-7|-
CASSPSPGQISYEQYF
TGTGCCAGCAGCCCCTCCCCGGGACAAATCTCCTACGAGCAGTACTTC
>-|TRBV12-3/TRBV12-4|TRBJ1-5|-
CASSLRLYQPQHF
TGTGCCAGCAGTTTAAGGCTTTATCAGCCCCAGCATTTT
>-|TRBV7-9|TRBJ1-1|TRBD1
CASSHQGANTEAFF
TGTGCCAGCAGCCATCAGGGGGCGAACACTGAAGCTTTCTTT
>few|TRBV6-1|TRBJ2-7|TRBD1
CASSARTGAPYEQYF
TGTGCCAGCAGTGCAAGGACAGGGGCACCCTACGAGCAGTACTTC
>few|TRBV4-1|TRBJ2-5|-
CASSSSQETQYF
TGCGCCAGCAGCTCCTCCCAAGAGACCCAGTACTTC
>-|TRBV7-9|TRBJ2-7|TRBD1
CASRRQGGSSYEQYF
TGTGCCAGCAGACGACAGGGGGGTAGCTCCTACGAGCAGTACTTC
>-|TRBV7-7|TRBJ2-1|TRBD2
CASSLQSGSGANEQFF
TGTGCTAGCAGCTTACAAAGCGGGAGTGGGGCCAATGAGCAGTTCTTC
>-|TRBV27|TRBJ1-5|TRBD1
CASSYTGGLNQPQHF
TGTGCCAGCAGTTATACAGGGGGCCTCAATCAGCCCCAGCATTTT
>-|TRBV7-2|TRBJ1-3|-
CASSSNSPGTGNTIYF
TGTGCCAGCAGCTCAAACTCACCAGGGACTGGAAACACCATATATTTT